A selection of T cell receptor beta chains follows, all from one sample in a study of shared clonotypes between healthy human individuals. Profiled with immunoSEQ multiplex PCR; TCRdb holds only in-frame clones, not every one. Of about 2.1 million clones in the sample, about 92% are singletons; the top ten hold under 2%. The sample consisted of naive CD8+ T cells from PBMCs. The origin of the receptors is a man aged 18 to 29 in good health. Some clones in this sample may be carry-over from other donors' samples. Both conserved end residues are part of each CDR3. The D gene is left open where the match is weak.

D gene	V gene	J gene	CDR3 protein
NA	TRBV7-9	TRBJ2-5	CASSLRSQETQYF
TRBD2	TRBV7-9	TRBJ2-5	CASSLRLAGVETQYF
TRBD1	TRBV4-1	TRBJ1-5	CASSHAPRDRDWGSQPQHF
NA	TRBV5-1	TRBJ2-5	CASSRVTAGTQETQYF
TRBD2	TRBV19	TRBJ2-1	CASSIQLISSGRWNEQFF
NA	TRBV7-3	TRBJ2-1	CASSPGGTEQFF
TRBD1	TRBV27	TRBJ2-7	CASSQYLLRTGRAYEQYF
TRBD1	TRBV11-2	TRBJ1-5	CASSIGQGGQPQHF
NA	TRBV6-6	TRBJ1-1	CASSSGQPNTEAFF
TRBD2	TRBV27	TRBJ2-1	CASSGLAGALNEQFF
TRBD1	TRBV13	TRBJ2-7	CASRTRTGGEYEQYF
NA	TRBV11-2	TRBJ2-7	CASSLEPGYEQYF
NA	TRBV5-4	TRBJ2-3	CASSTRDPVSDTQYF
NA	TRBV27	TRBJ1-1	CASRISPLSTREAFF
TRBD2	TRBV11-3	TRBJ2-1	CASSTGTSGRPGYNEQFF
NA	TRBV29-1	TRBJ2-1	CSAKTPRGEQFF
NA	TRBV6-6	TRBJ1-2	CASSSPLNGYTF
NA	TRBV4-1	TRBJ1-2	CASSQSPGTEGLYGYTF
TRBD1	TRBV7-2	TRBJ1-5	CASSSDRGVNQPQHF
TRBD2	TRBV29-1	TRBJ2-1	CSVVRGSQYNEQFF
TRBD2	TRBV4-2	TRBJ2-7	CASSQDLLAGSYEQYF
NA	TRBV27	TRBJ2-7	CASGPPTEQYF
NA	TRBV28	TRBJ1-1	CASIPRYTRGTEAFF
NA	TRBV7-9	TRBJ1-1	CASSEEAPREEAFF
TRBD2	TRBV5-1	TRBJ2-1	CASWGTSSYEQFF
NA	TRBV5-1	TRBJ2-5	CASSALHLDQETQYF
NA	TRBV9	TRBJ2-1	CASSEERSPYNEQFF
NA	TRBV6-5	TRBJ1-1	CASSYKFDTEAFF
TRBD1	TRBV9	TRBJ1-1	CASSALRGSTEAFF
NA	TRBV27	TRBJ2-7	CASSFGRGRNEQYF
TRBD2	TRBV14	TRBJ2-1	CASSQRTSGRYNEQFF